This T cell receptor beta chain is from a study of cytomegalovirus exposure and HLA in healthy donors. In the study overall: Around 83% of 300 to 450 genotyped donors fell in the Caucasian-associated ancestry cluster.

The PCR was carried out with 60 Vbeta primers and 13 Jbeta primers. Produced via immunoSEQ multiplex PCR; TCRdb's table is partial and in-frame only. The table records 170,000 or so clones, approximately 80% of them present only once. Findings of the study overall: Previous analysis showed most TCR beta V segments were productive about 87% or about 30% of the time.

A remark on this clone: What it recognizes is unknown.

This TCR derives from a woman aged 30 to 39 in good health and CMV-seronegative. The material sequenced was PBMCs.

The CDR3 here is CASSPGAGYGYTF. The CDR3 DNA reads TGTGCCAGCAGCCCAGGGGCGGGCTATGGCTACACCTTC. J is TRBJ1-2 and V is TRBV7-9, with a possible D match to TRBD1 (6 bases). This CDR3 has 13 residues. The germline V gene encodes CDR1 SEHNR and CDR2 FQNEAQ (reference sequence). V was trimmed by 5 bases and J by 4 bases, leaving 11 bases between them.